This T cell receptor beta chain stems from a study of blood T cell repertoires in COVID-19. Study at large: Samples of COVID-19 (acute and convalescent) were obtained from the United States, Italy and Spain. Sources were T cells, B-cell-depleted T cells, or PBMCs; the material itself was cDNA or gDNA.

Methods used by the authors: It was from reference gene primer amplification that nucleated cell counts were estimated. Profiling relied on immunoSEQ multiplex PCR, and the TCRdb table lists in-frame clones only, not all of them. V and J calls and clone size are as listed in that table; D and trimming were resolved from the DNA. The repertoire holds approximately 210,000 clones, with roughly nine tenths as singletons. With 8 bases removed from V and 1 base from J, the gap between germline ends came to 16 bases. CDR1 is LNHDA and CDR2 is SQIVND in the germline V gene (reference sequence). This CDR3 spans 15 amino acids.

Sequences were obtained from peripheral blood. The sequence was collected from a man between 40 and 49 years old with acute or convalescent COVID-19. J is TRBJ2-3 and V is TRBV19, with D possibly being TRBD2 (5 bases). CDR3 DNA: TGTGCCAGTTGCGGGCTTTTCCCCTGCACAGATACGCAGTATTTT. Translated: CASCGLFPCTDTQYF.